This TCR beta chain was retrieved from a study of T cells in Graves' hyperthyroidism and ophthalmopathy. The overall study: Peripheral blood sampling occurred at initial diagnosis, before any treatment. Whole-study findings and limits: Ophthalmopathy cases were set apart from stable hyperthyroidism by a 13 V-J model.

CDR3 length equals 16 residues. The V and J ends lost 5 bases and 5 bases, in that order; junction bases with no gene match: 11. Germline lookup yields CDR1 SGHTA and CDR2 FQGNSA. Template material for amplifying TCR beta CDR3 regions consisted of RNA transcripts. TCR CDR3 underwent first-round RT-PCR with the HTBI primer set. MiXCR, applied by TCRdb to the multiplex PCR reads, yields one record per CDR3 protein. The sample has 700,000 or so distinct CDR3 sequences; about a sixth are singletons. Not enrolled were patients with uncontrolled infection, other autoimmune disease, pregnancy or lactation. Cells are PBMCs isolated from roughly 10 ml of fresh blood. With regard to this clonotype: What it binds is not known.

The receptor comes from a man between 18 and 35 years old with Graves' hyperthyroidism. The chain combines TRBV7-2 with TRBJ2-1; 8 nucleotides agree with TRBD2. Input material: blood. The CDR3 protein is CASSHHFSGIHNEQFF. CDR3 nucleotide sequence: TGTGCCAGCAGCCACCACTTTAGCGGGATCCACAATGAGCAGTTCTTC.